This TCR beta chain originates from a study of response to subunit inactivated influenza vaccine listed by TCRdb under 2018. Study-level background: Deep quantitative profiling of the T cell receptor repertoire was used in the study to follow responses to a trivalent subunit inactivated influenza vaccine.

The method behind the library was RT-PCR. The run used an Illumina HiSeq 2500. The public reads were reprocessed in TCRdb via fastp at Q25 and MiXCR, keeping in-frame beta chains. Rows with a matching CDR3 protein are joined into one entry that keeps the most common DNA and genes. Here the sample has about 500,000 distinct CDR3 sequences; roughly 7.6% occur a single time. The ten largest make up roughly 14% of the sample. A word on this clonotype: The antigen it recognizes is unknown. One base away there is no much larger clone; base qualities are not given.

From a lookup of the germline V gene (reference sequence), CDR1 and CDR2 are PRHDT and FYEKMQ. V lost 6 bases and J lost 1 base, and the count of bases not matched to a germline gene is 14. From its cysteine to its phenylalanine, the CDR3 spans 18 amino acids. Only CDR3 DNA is held: 54 bases, read in frame from base 1. The study at large found these results: According to the authors, only a limited number of new T cells may be recruited by each seasonal influenza vaccination.

The clonotype was recovered from a man aged 45-69 years who received an inactivated influenza vaccine. Donor details come from another sample of the same person, matched by shared clones. The V and J genes are TRBV13 and TRBJ2-3, and 9 junctional nucleotides match TRBD2. Material: PBMCs from blood, obtained less than 30 months after vaccination. The DNA sequence follows: TGTGCCAGCAGGTTTAGCGGGAGTAGATTCGTCGGCACAGATACGCAGTATTTT. Its coded protein is CASRFSGSRFVGTDTQYF.